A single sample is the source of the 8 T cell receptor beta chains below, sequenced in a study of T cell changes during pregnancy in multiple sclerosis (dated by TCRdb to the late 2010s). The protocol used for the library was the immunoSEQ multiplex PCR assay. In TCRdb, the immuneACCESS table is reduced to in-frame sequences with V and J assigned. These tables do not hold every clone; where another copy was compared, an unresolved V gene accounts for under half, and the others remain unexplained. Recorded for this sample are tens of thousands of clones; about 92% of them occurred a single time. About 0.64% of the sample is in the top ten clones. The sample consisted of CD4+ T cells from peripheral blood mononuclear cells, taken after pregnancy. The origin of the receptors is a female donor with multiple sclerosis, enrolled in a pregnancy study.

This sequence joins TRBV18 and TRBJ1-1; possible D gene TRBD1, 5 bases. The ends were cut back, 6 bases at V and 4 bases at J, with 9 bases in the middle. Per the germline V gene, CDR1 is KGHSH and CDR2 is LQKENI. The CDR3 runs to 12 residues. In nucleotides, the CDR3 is TGTGCCAGCTCCGGGGGAATCACTGAAGCTTTCTTT. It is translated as CASSGGITEAFF.

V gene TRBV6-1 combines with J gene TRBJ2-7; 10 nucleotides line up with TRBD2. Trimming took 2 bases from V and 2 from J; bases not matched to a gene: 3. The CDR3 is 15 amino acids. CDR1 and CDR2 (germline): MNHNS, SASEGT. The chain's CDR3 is CASSELAGETYEQYF. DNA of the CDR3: TGTGCCAGCAGTGAACTAGCGGGGGAAACCTACGAGCAGTACTTC.

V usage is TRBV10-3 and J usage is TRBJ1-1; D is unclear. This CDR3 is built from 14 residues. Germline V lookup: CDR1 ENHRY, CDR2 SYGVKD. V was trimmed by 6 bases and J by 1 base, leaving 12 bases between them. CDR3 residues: CAIRKTVPNTEAFF. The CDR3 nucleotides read TGTGCCATCAGGAAAACAGTTCCGAACACTGAAGCTTTCTTT.

Written as DNA, the CDR3 is TGTGCCAGCAGTGAATTCGGCAGGGCAAGCACTGAAGCTTTCTTT. It is translated as CASSEFGRASTEAFF. The chain employs TRBV25-1 and TRBJ1-1; possible D gene TRBD1, 5 bases. Germline CDR1 reads MGHDK; CDR2 reads SYGVNS. This CDR3 comprises 15 residues. Trimming shortened V by 1 base and J by 4 bases, and 13 bases separated the two germline ends.

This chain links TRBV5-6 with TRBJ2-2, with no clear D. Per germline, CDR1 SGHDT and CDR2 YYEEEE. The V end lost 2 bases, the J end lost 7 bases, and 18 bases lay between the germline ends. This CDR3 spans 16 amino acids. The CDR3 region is CASSFRRQVVGGELFF. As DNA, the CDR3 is TGTGCCAGCAGCTTCCGGCGGCAAGTGGTAGGCGGGGAGCTGTTTTTT.

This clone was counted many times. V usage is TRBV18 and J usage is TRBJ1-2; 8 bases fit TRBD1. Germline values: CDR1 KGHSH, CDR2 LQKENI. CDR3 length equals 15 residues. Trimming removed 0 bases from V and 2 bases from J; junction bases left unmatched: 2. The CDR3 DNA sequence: TGTGCCAGCTCACCACCTAGGACAGGGAACTATGGCTACACCTTC. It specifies CASSPPRTGNYGYTF.

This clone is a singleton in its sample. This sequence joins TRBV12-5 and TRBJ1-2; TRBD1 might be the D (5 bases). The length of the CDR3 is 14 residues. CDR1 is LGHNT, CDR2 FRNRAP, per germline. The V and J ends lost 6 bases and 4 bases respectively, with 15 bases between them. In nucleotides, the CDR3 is TGTGCTAGTGGGGCTGGCAGGGTGGGCTATGGCTACACCTTC. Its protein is CASGAGRVGYGYTF.

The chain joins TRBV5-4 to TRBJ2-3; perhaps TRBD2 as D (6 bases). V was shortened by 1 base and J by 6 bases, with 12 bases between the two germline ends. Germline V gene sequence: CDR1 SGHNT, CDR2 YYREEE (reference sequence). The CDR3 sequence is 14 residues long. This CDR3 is CASSLRGGSDTQYF. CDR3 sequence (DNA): TGTGCCAGCAGCTTGCGGGGAGGCTCCGATACGCAGTATTTT.